These 30 T cell receptor beta chains originate from one sample sequenced in a study of blood T cells in healthy people across ages. The use of a sample-barcoded 5' primer and a J-beta primer mix characterized a second PCR of about 7 to 12 cycles. TCRdb called the 5' RACE reads again in MiXCR, with one record for every CDR3 protein. The table lists hundreds of thousands of distinct CDR3 sequences, 35% to 50% of them singletons. Material for sequencing was blood. These TCRs come from an elderly man in good health.

The chain links TRBV2 to TRBJ2-1; D perhaps matches TRBD2 (6 bases). This CDR3 region has 16 residues. Between the trimmed V and J ends, which lost 6 bases and 0 bases, there was a span of 15 bases. Germline lookup yields CDR1 SNHLY and CDR2 FYNNEI. Written as DNA, the CDR3 is TGTGCCAGCAGGGAGGGGTACTGGCCCTCCTACAATGAGCAGTTCTTC. Amino acids: CASREGYWPSYNEQFF.

In the case of this clonotype: Since a much larger clone is just one base distant, this may be a read error. The chain uses TRBV29-1 and TRBJ2-7; D may be TRBD1 or TRBD2 (5 bases each). CDR3 length: 12 residues. Deletions cut 4 bases from V and 6 bases from J, with 13 bases between. Germline assignment: CDR1 SQVTM and CDR2 ANQGSEA. The CDR3 here is CSVGGEAGEQYF. As DNA, the CDR3 is TGCAGCGTTGGGGGCGAGGCGGGCGAGCAGTACTTC.

The chain joins TRBV7-2 to TRBJ2-1, with 7 bases identical to TRBD2. With V trimmed by 5 bases and J by 2 bases, 6 bases remained unmatched. The CDR3 consists of 15 residues. The V gene's germline CDR1 is SGHTA and CDR2 FQGNSA. In DNA, the CDR3 is TGTGCCAGCAGCACGGCTAGCGGCGCCTACAATGAGCAGTTCTTC. Translating gives CASSTASGAYNEQFF.

The gene calls are TRBV5-1 and TRBJ1-1, with D possibly matching TRBD1 (5 bases). Germline V lookup: CDR1 SGHRS, CDR2 YFSETQ. V lost 2 bases and J 2 bases, leaving 10 bases between the germline ends. The CDR3 is 14 residues long. CDR3 in amino acids: CASSFLGANTEAFF. The CDR3 DNA follows: TGCGCCAGCAGCTTCTTAGGGGCTAACACTGAAGCTTTCTTT.

V is TRBV5-1 and J is TRBJ2-1; 8 nucleotides line up with TRBD1. The J segment lost 7 bases and the V segment lost 3 bases, leaving 12 bases of the junction unmatched. The CDR3 has 16 residues. CDR1 and CDR2 from the germline V gene are SGHRS and YFSETQ. CDR3 sequence (DNA): TGCGCCAGCAGCTCGACTTCCGGGACAGGTATTAATGAGCAGTTCTTC. Residues: CASSSTSGTGINEQFF.

The V call is TRBV28, the J call TRBJ2-7; possible D gene TRBD2, 6 bases. CDR1 and CDR2 from the germline V gene are MDHEN and SYDVKM. V dropped 6 bases and J dropped 2 bases, with 17 bases sitting between them. The CDR3 runs 15 residues. CDR3 nucleotides: TGTGCCAGCAGCTCAACCGGGGGTAATCCCTACGAGCAGTACTTC. Protein: CASSSTGGNPYEQYF.

This clonotype has just a few counts. V is TRBV21-1 and J is TRBJ2-7; the table's TRBD1 call for D was not verified on the DNA. TRBV21-1 is noted as a pseudogene. This CDR3 comprises 14 residues. The DNA for the CDR3 is TGTGCCAGCAGCAATCCCCCGCGATCCTACGAGCAGTACTTC. Encoded protein: CASSNPPRSYEQYF.

A few counts support this clonotype. The chain carries TRBV27 and TRBJ2-1; 8 bases align to TRBD2. Germline assignment: CDR1 MNHEY and CDR2 SMNVEV (reference sequence). CDR3 size: 14 residues. The V gene end was trimmed by 6 bases and the J gene end by 10 bases; junction bases not matched to a gene: 11. As DNA, the CDR3 is TGTGCCAGCAGGAAATCCGGGACTAGTAAAGAGCAGTTCTTC. It translates to CASRKSGTSKEQFF.

J is TRBJ1-1 and V is TRBV10-3; D perhaps matches TRBD1 (6 bases). V lost 2 bases, J lost 1 base, and 11 bases lay in between. CDR1 is ENHRY and CDR2 is SYGVKD in the germline V gene. The CDR3 consists of 15 residues. The CDR3 here is CAISEVWGRNTEAFF. CDR3 in DNA: TGTGCCATCAGTGAGGTGTGGGGGCGGAACACTGAAGCTTTCTTT.

This clonotype appeared a few times. The rearrangement joins TRBV11-2 to TRBJ2-1, with 8 bases aligning to TRBD1. Germline V lookup: CDR1 SGHAT, CDR2 FQNNGV. Unmatched junction bases numbered 6, after V lost 3 bases and J lost 2 bases. CDR3 length equals 16 residues. The CDR3 reads CASSFSPGQAYNEQFF. In DNA, the CDR3 is TGTGCCAGCAGCTTTTCTCCGGGACAGGCCTACAATGAGCAGTTCTTC.

This clonotype was detected a few times. This rearrangement joins TRBV5-6 to TRBJ2-6; no definite D call. Germline lookup yields CDR1 SGHDT and CDR2 YYEEEE. V was clipped by 8 bases and J by 5 bases, with 14 bases between them. The CDR3 is 14 amino acids. As DNA, the CDR3 is TGTGCCAGAGCCGGGTCCGATAGGGCCAACGTCCTGACTTTC. Its translation is CARAGSDRANVLTF.

This chain links TRBV5-1 with TRBJ2-3; 11 bases are a match to TRBD2. The CDR3 has 18 residues. Germline V gene lookup returns CDR1 SGHRS and CDR2 YFSETQ. V lost 0 bases, J lost 0 bases, and 6 bases stayed unmatched. The CDR3 loop reads CASSLVSGLAESTDTQYF. The CDR3 DNA reads as TGCGCCAGCAGCTTGGTGTCGGGACTAGCGGAGAGCACAGATACGCAGTATTTT.

This clonotype was counted ten times or more. The chain has TRBV28 and TRBJ2-1; no clear D gene. Germline V CDR1 and CDR2: MDHEN, SYDVKM. The V gene lost 6 bases and the J gene lost 3 bases, with 12 bases spanning the gap. The CDR3 extends over 14 amino acids. The CDR3 bases are TGTGCCAGCAGAGCATCTGCTGACTACAATGAGCAGTTCTTC. Encoded protein: CASRASADYNEQFF. Full variable domain (outside the CDR3, taken from reference TRBV28 and TRBJ2-1): DVKVTQSSRYLVKRTGEKVFLECVQDMDHENMFWYRQDPGLGLRLIYFSYDVKMKEKGDIPEGYSVSREKKERFSLILESASTNQTSMYLCASRASADYNEQFFGPGTRLTVL.

This clonotype was recorded a few times. V usage is TRBV12-3 or TRBV12-4 and J usage is TRBJ1-2, with 12 bases that match TRBD1. V lost 5 bases, J lost 7 bases, and 11 bases stayed unmatched. The CDR3 covers 16 residues. The CDR3 region has the DNA TGTGCCAGCAGTCTCCGTCCGGGACAGGGGGCGCGTGGCTACACCTTC. This encodes CASSLRPGQGARGYTF.

This chain uses TRBV29-1 with TRBJ2-4, with D perhaps TRBD2 (6 bases). TRBJ2-7 explains the end of the DNA better; the J call may be wrong. This CDR3 contains 15 residues. The V gene's germline CDR1 is SQVTM and CDR2 ANQGSEA. The CDR3 is CSVENRDSTPYEQYF. In DNA form, the CDR3 reads TGCAGCGTTGAAAACCGGGACTCTACACCCTACGAGCAGTACTTC.

The V call is TRBV20-1, the J call TRBJ2-3; D ambiguous. CDR1 and CDR2 from the germline V gene are DFQATT and SNEGSKA (reference sequence). CDR3 length: 15 amino acids. V lost 1 base and J lost 5, with 16 bases in between. The CDR3 DNA sequence: TGCAGTGCTAGAGGGGTACGGGTTGGTGGAGATACGCAGTATTTT. Translated: CSARGVRVGGDTQYF.

This clonotype was recorded once. The chain couples TRBV11-1 to TRBJ2-5, with 10 bases matching TRBD2. The ends lost 3 bases at V and 7 bases at J; junction bases unmatched: 5. The germline CDR1 and CDR2 sequences are SGHAT and FQDESV (reference sequence). This CDR3 is 14 amino acids long. CDR3 region: CASSFGLAEATQYF. CDR3 nucleotides: TGTGCCAGCAGCTTTGGACTAGCGGAAGCGACCCAGTACTTC.

This clonotype was counted a few times. The rearrangement joins TRBV7-2 to TRBJ2-7, with 8 bases lining up with TRBD2. Germline CDR1 and CDR2: SGHTA and FQGNSA. This CDR3 is 14 amino acids long. Trimming cost V 4 bases and J 6 bases; bases outside gene matches: 8. CDR3 residues: CASSSTSAGGEQYF. CDR3 sequence (DNA): TGTGCCAGCAGCTCGACTTCGGCGGGAGGCGAGCAGTACTTC.

This clonotype was seen only a few times. This may stem from a read error, because a much larger clone lies one nucleotide away. The chain employs TRBV10-3 and TRBJ2-1; tentatively, D is TRBD1 or TRBD2 (5 bases each). The J call is doubtful: the DNA matches TRBJ2-7 better. The CDR3 runs to 15 residues. Germline V gives CDR1 ENHRY, CDR2 SYGVKD. Here the CDR3 reads CAISDGGRYYNEQYF. As DNA, the CDR3 is TGTGCCATCAGTGATGGGGGTAGGTACTACAATGAGCAGTACTTC.

V and J are TRBV20-1 and TRBJ2-3, with D perhaps matching TRBD1 (5 bases). Between the trimmed V and J ends, which lost 3 bases and 5 bases, there was a span of 6 bases. The germline gives CDR1 DFQATT, CDR2 SNEGSKA (reference sequence). The length of the CDR3 is 11 residues. The CDR3 region has the DNA TGCAGTGCTAGGCAGGGAGATACGCAGTATTTT. The encoded protein is CSARQGDTQYF.

This clonotype was recorded a few times. This chain connects TRBV5-5 to TRBJ2-7; TRBD2 matches 10 bases. J was trimmed by 3 bases and V by 5 bases; bases with no gene match: 8. The CDR3 consists of 15 residues. Germline V CDR1 and CDR2: SGHKS, YYEKEE (reference sequence). CDR3 amino acids: CASSYGLAELYEQYF. DNA for the CDR3: TGTGCCAGCAGTTACGGACTAGCGGAACTCTACGAGCAGTACTTC. The full variable domain, rest sourced from reference TRBV5-5 and TRBJ2-7, is DAGVTQSPTHLIKTRGQQVTLRCSPISGHKSVSWYQQVLGQGPQFIFQYYEKEERGRGNFPDRFSARQFPNYSSELNVNALLLGDSALYLCASSYGLAELYEQYFGPGTRLTVT.

This clonotype appeared a few times. This chain links TRBV29-1 with TRBJ2-3, with 10 positions matching TRBD1. This CDR3 comprises 15 residues. Germline-derived CDR1 and CDR2 are SQVTM and ANQGSEA. Losses at the gene ends were 4 bases for V and 4 bases for J; bases not matched to a gene: 8. For the CDR3, the DNA is TGCAGCGTTGGTTGGGGGACAGGGGCCGCAGATACGCAGTATTTT. As protein: CSVGWGTGAADTQYF.

The V gene is TRBV20-1, the J gene TRBJ2-3, with D unclear. Trimming left V 5 bases short and J 2 bases short, with 17 bases between. CDR1 and CDR2 (germline): DFQATT, SNEGSKA (reference sequence). The CDR3 is 15 amino acids. The CDR3 loop reads CSAVAGRHHTDTQYF. DNA for the CDR3: TGCAGTGCTGTCGCCGGACGCCACCACACAGATACGCAGTATTTT.

The sample holds one count of this clonotype. The chain joins TRBV20-1 to TRBJ2-3, with D perhaps TRBD1 or TRBD2 (5 bases each). Between the trimmed V and J ends, which lost 1 base and 0 bases, there was a span of 8 bases. CDR1 is DFQATT, CDR2 SNEGSKA, per germline (reference sequence). The length of the CDR3 is 14 residues. CDR3 region: CSARVGDSTDTQYF. CDR3 coding DNA: TGCAGTGCTAGAGTAGGGGACAGCACAGATACGCAGTATTTT.

This chain joins TRBV5-1 and TRBJ2-7, with 11 bases matching TRBD2. The germline gives CDR1 SGHRS, CDR2 YFSETQ. CDR3 length: 19 residues. J was trimmed by 2 bases and V by 4 bases; bases with no gene match: 17. The CDR3 reads CASSPSVAGGPISTYEQYF. The CDR3 bases are TGCGCCAGCAGCCCCTCGGTAGCGGGAGGGCCCATATCCACCTACGAGCAGTACTTC.

The genes are TRBV7-9 and TRBJ2-3, with D uncertain. Trimming pared 5 bases from V and 5 bases from J, leaving 5 bases between. Germline assignment: CDR1 SEHNR and CDR2 FQNEAQ (reference sequence). The CDR3 is 11 residues long. As DNA, the CDR3 is TGTGCCAGCAGCACACTAGATACGCAGTATTTT. Its protein product is CASSTLDTQYF.

This clonotype appeared once. CDR3 sequence: CASSLGRTAEAFF. The DNA for the CDR3 is TGTGCCAGCAGCTTAGGTAGGACAGCTGAAGCTTTCTTT. The V gene is TRBV7-2, the J gene TRBJ1-1, with TRBD1 as a possible D gene (6 bases). V lost 1 base to trimming and J lost 6 bases, with 9 bases between them. The CDR3 spans 13 residues. CDR1 and CDR2 (germline): SGHTA, FQGNSA.

Note on this clonotype: Germline and junction disagree at one end, which may indicate a read error. The chain carries TRBV20-1 and TRBJ1-2; tentatively, D is TRBD1 (5 bases). CDR3 length: 12 amino acids. CDR1 DFQATT and CDR2 SNEGSKA come from the germline V gene (reference sequence). This CDR3 is CSATIGDYGYTF. The CDR3, as DNA: TGCAGCGCTACAATAGGGGACTATGGCTACACCTTC.

As concerns this clonotype: At one boundary the junction diverges from the germline segment, which might be a read error. V usage is TRBV9 and J usage is TRBJ2-5; possible D gene TRBD1, 6 bases. Germline lookup yields CDR1 SGDLS and CDR2 YYNGEE. The CDR3 runs 15 residues. This CDR3 is CASSVDRTPQETQYF. As DNA, the CDR3 is TGCGCCAGTAGCGTAGACAGGACACCCCAAGAGACCCAGTACTTC.

This clonotype was seen a handful of times. The gene calls are TRBV28 and TRBJ2-1, with D perhaps being TRBD1 or TRBD2 (5 bases each). Trimming removed 2 bases from V and 7 bases from J, with 18 bases in between. The CDR3 runs to 16 residues. Germline V gene sequence: CDR1 MDHEN, CDR2 SYDVKM. The CDR3 reads CASSLIRDPIRNEQFF. CDR3 bases: TGTGCCAGCAGTTTAATCCGGGACCCTATCCGTAATGAGCAGTTCTTC.